This T cell receptor beta chain was sequenced during a study of cytomegalovirus exposure and HLA in healthy donors. Primers for the PCR totalled 60 Vbeta and 13 Jbeta. TCRdb's table, derived via immunoSEQ multiplex PCR, lists solely in-frame clones and lacks some. The data show 150,000 to 200,000 clones, roughly 85% seen once. Germline V gene sequence: CDR1 SGHTS, CDR2 YDEGEE. Deletions cut 0 bases from V and 1 base from J, with 10 bases between. The CDR3 extends over 15 amino acids. When sampled, the donors appeared nominally healthy, though they likely had unrecorded immune exposures. The specimen was PBMCs. The V gene is TRBV5-8, the J gene TRBJ2-5, with a tentative D call TRBD1 (5 bases). The source is a woman aged 40 to 55 in good health and CMV-seronegative. CDR3 loop: CASSLVQGGQETQYF. CDR3 sequence (DNA): TGTGCCAGCAGCTTGGTTCAGGGCGGCCAAGAGACCCAGTACTTC.